This TCR beta chain was profiled in a study of regulatory T cells in long-lasting Graves disease. The study's findings and limits: Gene preferences differed: TRBV28, TRBJ1-2, TRBJ2-5 in persistent cases.

From germline, CDR1 is LNHNV and CDR2 YYDKDF (reference sequence). V lost 2 bases and J 4 bases, leaving 15 bases between the germline ends. This CDR3 has 15 residues. This clonotype was detected many times. Its matching antigen is unknown. Stated time point: newly diagnosed GD, antithyroid drugs for less than 3 months. PBMC-extracted RNA yielded the TCR library. iRepertoire HTBI primers and Arm-PCR of CDR3 regions built TCR beta libraries. TCRdb re-derived calls from the multiplex PCR reads in MiXCR, one entry per CDR3 protein. The data hold roughly 380,000 distinct CDR3 sequences, with over 15% observed a single time. The same data also contributed to another study, on T cells in Graves' hyperthyroidism and ophthalmopathy.

The sample in question was peripheral blood mononuclear cells (PBMCs), obtained at new diagnosis, from a patient treated with antithyroid drugs. J is TRBJ2-7 and V is TRBV15, with D perhaps given as TRBD1 or TRBD2 (5 bases each). The clonotype originates from a man aged 40-49 years with Graves disease. DNA of the CDR3: TGTGCCACCAGCAGATCCGGGGCAGGCGGTTACGAGCAGTACTTC. It is translated as CATSRSGAGGYEQYF.